This record covers a single T cell receptor beta chain. Its cognate antigen is unknown. This sample was taken from a study of blood T cells in healthy people across ages. Whole-study findings and limits: Naive T cell percentage and TCR beta diversity correlated strongly.

Researchers collected about 9.7 milliliters of peripheral blood from every single donor. The authors ran a second PCR of roughly 6 to 12 cycles using a sample-barcoded 5' primer and a J-beta primer mix. Template switching added a 12-random-nucleotide identifier to every cDNA molecule. Every sample gave at least 2.5 million paired-end reads containing CDR3. TCRdb itself ran the 5' RACE reads through MiXCR, one entry per CDR3 protein. Of about 1,500,000 distinct CDR3 sequences in the sample, about 40% were seen once. The sequence derives from a woman between 18 and 29 years old in good health. The source material was blood.

The CDR3 nucleotides are TGTGCCAGCAGTTTAAGGCGACGGCGGGTAGCGGGTAATTCCTACGAGCAGTACTTC. This encodes CASSLRRRRVAGNSYEQYF. The chain uses TRBV12-3 or TRBV12-4 and TRBJ2-7, with 7 bases aligning to TRBD2. Unmatched junction bases numbered 17, after V lost 2 bases and J lost 1 base. The CDR3 has 19 residues.